This TCR beta chain was observed in a study of kidney transplant recipient with SARS-CoV-2 infection. The table lists this clonotype with many counts. TCRdb reprocessed the reads with MiXCR, giving one entry per CDR3 protein. Altogether fewer than 250,000 distinct CDR3 sequences are present, 29% being singletons, with the ten largest covering around 7.8%. Germline assignment: CDR1 SGHVT and CDR2 SQSDAQ. This CDR3 is built from 17 residues. V lost 4 bases to trimming and J lost 4 bases, with 22 bases between them. This clonotype was obtained from a young adult male patient who had COVID-19 and was a kidney transplant recipient. The graft donor may be the source of some T cells. This chain uses TRBV7-4 with TRBJ1-2; D uncertain. The sequencing used a blood sample, collected at baseline and on day 111 from a kidney transplant recipient. The CDR3 coding sequence is TGTGCCAGCAGCTACCAGACTTCAGCTCGAAAGACCTATGGCTACACCTTC. It specifies CASSYQTSARKTYGYTF. The variable domain in full, completed from reference TRBV7-4 and TRBJ1-2, reads GAGVSQSPRYKVAKRGRDVALRCDSISGHVTLYWYRQTLGQGSEVLTYSQSDAQRDKSGRPSGRFSAERPERSVSTLKIQRTEQGDSAVYLCASSYQTSARKTYGYTFGSGTRLTVV.